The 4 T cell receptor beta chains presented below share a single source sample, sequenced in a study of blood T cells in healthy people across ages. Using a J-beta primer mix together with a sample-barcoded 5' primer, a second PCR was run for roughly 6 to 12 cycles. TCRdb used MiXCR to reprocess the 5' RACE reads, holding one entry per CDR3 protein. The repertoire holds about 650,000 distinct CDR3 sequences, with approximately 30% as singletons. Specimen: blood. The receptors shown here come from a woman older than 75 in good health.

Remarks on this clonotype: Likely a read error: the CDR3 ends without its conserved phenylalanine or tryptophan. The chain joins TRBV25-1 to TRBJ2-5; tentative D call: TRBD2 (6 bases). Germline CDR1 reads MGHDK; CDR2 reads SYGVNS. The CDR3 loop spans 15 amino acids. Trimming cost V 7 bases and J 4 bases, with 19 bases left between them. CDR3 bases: TGTGCCAGCACCTCGTGGCGGGGCGGCGGAGAGACCCAGTACTGC. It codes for CASTSWRGGGETQYC.

CDR3 in DNA: TGTGCCAGCGGATCTAGCGGGTACTCCTACGAGCAGTACTTC. Its protein is CASGSSGYSYEQYF. The chain links TRBV7-2 to TRBJ2-7; 8 nucleotides agree with TRBD2. The J segment lost 0 bases and the V segment lost 8 bases, leaving 6 bases of the junction unmatched. Germline-derived CDR1 and CDR2 are SGHTA and FQGNSA. This CDR3 has 14 residues.

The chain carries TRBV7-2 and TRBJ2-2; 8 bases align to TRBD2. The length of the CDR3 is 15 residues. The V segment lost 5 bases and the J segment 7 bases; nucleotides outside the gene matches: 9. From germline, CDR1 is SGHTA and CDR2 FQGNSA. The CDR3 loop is CASSPGLAGVGELFF. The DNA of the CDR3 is TGTGCCAGCAGCCCAGGGCTAGCGGGCGTCGGGGAGCTGTTTTTT.

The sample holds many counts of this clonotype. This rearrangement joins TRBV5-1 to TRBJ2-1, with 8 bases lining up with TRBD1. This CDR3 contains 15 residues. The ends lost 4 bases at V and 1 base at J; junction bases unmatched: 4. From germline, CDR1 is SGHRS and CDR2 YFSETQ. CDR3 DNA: TGCGCCAGCAGCGCTAGACAGGGGTCCTACAATGAGCAGTTCTTC. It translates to CASSARQGSYNEQFF.